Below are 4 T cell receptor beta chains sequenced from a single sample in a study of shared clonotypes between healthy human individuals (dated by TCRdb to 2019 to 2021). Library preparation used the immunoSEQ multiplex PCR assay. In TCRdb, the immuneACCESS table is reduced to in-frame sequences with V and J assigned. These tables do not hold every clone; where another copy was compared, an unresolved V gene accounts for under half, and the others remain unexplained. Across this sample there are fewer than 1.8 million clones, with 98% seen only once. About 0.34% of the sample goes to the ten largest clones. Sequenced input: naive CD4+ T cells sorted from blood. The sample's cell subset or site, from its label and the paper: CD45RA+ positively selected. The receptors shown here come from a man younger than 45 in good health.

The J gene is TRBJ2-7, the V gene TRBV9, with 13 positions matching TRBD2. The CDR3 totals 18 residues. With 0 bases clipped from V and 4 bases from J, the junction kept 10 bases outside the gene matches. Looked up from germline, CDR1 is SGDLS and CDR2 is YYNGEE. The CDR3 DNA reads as TGTGCCAGCAGCGTAGCTATCGGGACTAGCGGGATCTCTTACGAGCAGTACTTC. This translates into CASSVAIGTSGISYEQYF.

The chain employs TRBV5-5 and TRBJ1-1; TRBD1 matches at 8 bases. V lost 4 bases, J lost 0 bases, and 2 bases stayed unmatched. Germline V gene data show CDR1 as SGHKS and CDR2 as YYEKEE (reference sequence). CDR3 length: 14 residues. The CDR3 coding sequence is TGTGCCAGCAGCAACAGGGGGGTGAACACTGAAGCTTTCTTT. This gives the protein CASSNRGVNTEAFF.

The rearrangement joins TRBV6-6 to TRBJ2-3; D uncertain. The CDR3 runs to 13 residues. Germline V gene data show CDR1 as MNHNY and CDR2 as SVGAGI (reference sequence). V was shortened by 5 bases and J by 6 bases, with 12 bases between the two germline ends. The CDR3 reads CASSLPSGDTQYF. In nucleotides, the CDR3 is TGTGCCAGCAGTCTTCCATCTGGGGATACGCAGTATTTT.

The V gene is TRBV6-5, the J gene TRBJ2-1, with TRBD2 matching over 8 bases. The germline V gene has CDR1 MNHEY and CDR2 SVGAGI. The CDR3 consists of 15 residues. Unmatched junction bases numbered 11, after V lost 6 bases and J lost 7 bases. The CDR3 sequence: CASRRRREVTNEQFF. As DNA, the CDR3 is TGTGCCAGCAGGCGAAGGCGGGAGGTTACGAATGAGCAGTTCTTC.